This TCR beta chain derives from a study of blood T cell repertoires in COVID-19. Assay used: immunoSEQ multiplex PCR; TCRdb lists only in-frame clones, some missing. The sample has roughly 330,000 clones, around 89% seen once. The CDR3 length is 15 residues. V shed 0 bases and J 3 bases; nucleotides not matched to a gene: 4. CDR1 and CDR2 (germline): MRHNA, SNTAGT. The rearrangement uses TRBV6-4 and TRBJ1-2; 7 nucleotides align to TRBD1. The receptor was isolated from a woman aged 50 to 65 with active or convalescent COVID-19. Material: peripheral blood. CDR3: CASSDSRGPHYGYTF. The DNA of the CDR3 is TGTGCCAGCAGTGACTCGAGGGGGCCGCACTATGGCTACACCTTC.